This entry lists 8 T cell receptor beta chains sequenced from one sample in a study of vaccination and CD4 T cells after COVID-19. No antigen has been assigned to these receptors. The treatment here: approximately nine-day PBMC culture with coronavirus spike peptide pools or control peptides (ViraFEST assay). Cultured CD4+ T cell DNA was sequenced using the Oncomine TCR Beta short-read assay. Via MiXCR, TCRdb re-called the PCR reads, giving one row per CDR3 protein. The table records roughly 22,000 distinct CDR3 sequences, around a third of them present only once. Sequences were obtained from cultured CD4+ T cells from blood. The receptors here all came from a human donor with COVID-19.

The chain employs TRBV4-1 and TRBJ2-2; D tentatively reads TRBD1 or TRBD2 (7 bases each). V dropped 2 bases and J dropped 4 bases, with 17 bases sitting between them. Per the germline V gene, CDR1 is MGHRA and CDR2 is YSYEKL. This CDR3 spans 17 amino acids. CDR3 in DNA: TGCGCCAGCAGCCAACTTGGGGGAGGGGGCGCCACCGGGGAGCTGTTTTTT. Amino acid sequence: CASSQLGGGGATGELFF.

This clonotype has only one observation. The V gene is TRBV28, the J gene TRBJ2-2; tentatively, D is TRBD1 or TRBD2 (6 bases each). Trimming shortened V by 8 bases and J by 6 bases, and 16 bases separated the two germline ends. CDR3 length: 14 residues. The germline V gene has CDR1 MDHEN and CDR2 SYDVKM. CDR3 region: CASVTGASPGELFF. The CDR3 nucleotides read TGTGCCAGCGTAACGGGGGCCTCTCCCGGGGAGCTGTTTTTT.

This clonotype has only a few counts. V gene TRBV7-7 combines with J gene TRBJ2-3, with 8 bases identical to TRBD1. This CDR3 contains 13 residues. From germline, CDR1 is SSHAT and CDR2 FNYEAQ (reference sequence). The DNA for the CDR3 is TGTGCTACGGGGCCAGGGGGCGAAGATACGCAGTATTTT. This encodes CATGPGGEDTQYF.

Only a few counts were recorded for this clonotype. J is TRBJ2-2 and V is TRBV6-5; D uncertain. V lost 3 bases and J 1 base, leaving 12 bases between the germline ends. CDR1 and CDR2 (germline): MNHEY, SVGAGI. CDR3 size: 16 residues. For the CDR3, the DNA is TGTGCCAGCAGTTATGAACTGGGCCAGAACACCGGGGAGCTGTTTTTT. This encodes CASSYELGQNTGELFF.

This clonotype was seen more than once but under ten times. V usage is TRBV2 and J usage is TRBJ1-2; D unresolved. The CDR3 has 13 amino acids. CDR1 is SNHLY and CDR2 is FYNNEI in the germline V gene. V was clipped by 5 bases and J by 6 bases, with 13 bases between them. The CDR3 is CASSPTKFDGYTF. CDR3 DNA sequence: TGTGCCAGCAGTCCGACAAAGTTCGATGGCTACACCTTC.

A few counts support this clonotype. The chain joins TRBV20-1 to TRBJ2-5, with 8 bases that match TRBD1. V gave up 5 bases and J gave up 4 bases; unmatched junction bases: 12. The CDR3 loop spans 15 amino acids. The V gene's germline CDR1 is DFQATT and CDR2 SNEGSKA (reference sequence). CDR3 DNA sequence: TGCAGTGCTGAGACAGGGGCCGGAATGGGAGAGACCCAGTACTTC. Residues: CSAETGAGMGETQYF.

The V call is TRBV29-1, the J call TRBJ2-7, with D possibly being TRBD1 or TRBD2 (6 bases each). Germline-derived CDR1 and CDR2 are SQVTM and ANQGSEA. V lost 0 bases and J 5 bases, leaving 11 bases between the germline ends. There are 13 residues in the CDR3. The CDR3 coding sequence is TGCAGCGTTGAAGACAGGGGAGGCCACGAGCAGTACTTC. Translation gives CSVEDRGGHEQYF.

The V call is TRBV5-1, the J call TRBJ1-6, with TRBD1 matching 7 bases. J was trimmed by 8 bases and V by 4 bases; bases with no gene match: 6. The CDR3 sequence is 14 residues long. Germline V gene lookup returns CDR1 SGHRS and CDR2 YFSETQ. The chain's CDR3 is CASSARGSDSPLHF. The CDR3 bases are TGCGCCAGCAGCGCCAGGGGGAGTGATTCACCCCTCCACTTT.